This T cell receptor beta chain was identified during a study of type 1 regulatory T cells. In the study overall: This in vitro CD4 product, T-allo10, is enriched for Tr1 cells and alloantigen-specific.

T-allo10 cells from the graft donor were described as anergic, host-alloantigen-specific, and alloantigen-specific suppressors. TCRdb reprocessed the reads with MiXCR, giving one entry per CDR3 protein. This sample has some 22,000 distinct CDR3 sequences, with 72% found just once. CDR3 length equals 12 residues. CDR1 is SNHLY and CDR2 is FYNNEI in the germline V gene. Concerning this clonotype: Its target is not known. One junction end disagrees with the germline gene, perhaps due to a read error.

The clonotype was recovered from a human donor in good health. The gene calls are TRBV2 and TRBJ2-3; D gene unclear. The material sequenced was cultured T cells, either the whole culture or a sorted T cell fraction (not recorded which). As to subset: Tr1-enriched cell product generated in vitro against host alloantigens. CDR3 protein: CASSEGLGTQYF. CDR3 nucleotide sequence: TGTGCCAGCAGCGAAGGGCTTGGTACGCAGTATTTT.